The present entry profiles one T cell receptor beta chain with its context. This record comes from a study of blood T cell repertoires in COVID-19. Turning to the study itself: The study drew acute and convalescent COVID-19 samples from the United States, Italy and Spain. The cDNA or gDNA used as material had been derived from T cells, B-cell-depleted T cells, or PBMCs.

Source study methods: Amplification of reference gene primers was used by the study to estimate nucleated cell counts. The table came from immunoSEQ multiplex PCR; TCRdb's copy has only in-frame clones and leaves some out. For V, J and clone size, that table is used; D and trimming come from the DNA. The sample has approximately 250,000 clones, around four fifths seen once. Germline loops: CDR1 PRHDT, CDR2 FYEKMQ (reference sequence). The CDR3 is made up of 16 amino acids. Trimming removed 5 bases from V and 2 bases from J; junction bases left unmatched: 8. This clonotype was sampled from a man between 60 and 75 years old with acute or convalescent COVID-19. The chain recombines TRBV13 with TRBJ2-3; 9 positions match TRBD2. The sample consisted of peripheral blood. CDR3 bases: TGTGCCAGCAGCCCATCGTGGACTAGCGACACAGATACGCAGTATTTT. Translated: CASSPSWTSDTDTQYF.